The 6 T cell receptor beta chains below all came from one sample that was sequenced in a study of PD-L1 blockade in urothelial cancer. Clones were read by immunoSEQ multiplex PCR, and TCRdb kept only the in-frame ones, dropping some. The table includes fewer than 45,000 clones, around four fifths detected once. This specimen was PBMCs, taken around atezolizumab (anti-PD-L1) treatment. The receptors were sampled from a man aged 55 to 69 with urothelial cancer.

This clone came up once. This rearrangement joins TRBV5-1 to TRBJ1-3, with D perhaps matching TRBD1 (6 bases). Trimming pared 0 bases from V and 4 bases from J, leaving 11 bases between. The CDR3 is 15 amino acids. Germline V gene lookup returns CDR1 SGHRS and CDR2 YFSETQ. CDR3 DNA sequence: TGCGCCAGCAGCTTGGACAGGGTCGCAGGAAACACCATATATTTT. Residues: CASSLDRVAGNTIYF.

In its sample, this clone was seen a few times. The chain carries TRBV7-9 and TRBJ2-1; D is possibly TRBD2 (7 bases). The CDR3 length is 16 residues. Trimming took 3 bases from V and 2 from J, leaving 14 bases between them. Per the germline V gene, CDR1 is SEHNR and CDR2 is FQNEAQ (reference sequence). The CDR3 DNA sequence: TGTGCCAGCAGCTTCTGGACGGGGGGCCCCTACAATGAGCAGTTCTTC. It yields the protein CASSFWTGGPYNEQFF.

This chain links TRBV10-3 with TRBJ1-5, with TRBD1 matching over 9 bases. V shed 6 bases, J shed 0 bases, and the junction held 6 bases outside the gene matches. Germline V gene lookup returns CDR1 ENHRY and CDR2 SYGVKD. The CDR3 loop spans 16 amino acids. The CDR3: CAISEGTGISNQPQHF. The CDR3 DNA reads as TGTGCCATCAGCGAAGGGACAGGGATTAGCAATCAGCCCCAGCATTTT.

The chain uses TRBV4-2 and TRBJ1-5; D unclear. Trimming pared 0 bases from V and 6 bases from J, leaving 9 bases between. CDR1 LGHNA and CDR2 YNFKEQ come from the germline V gene. The CDR3 spans 14 residues. CDR3 region: CASSQEDGGQPQHF. DNA for the CDR3: TGTGCCAGCAGCCAAGAAGATGGAGGTCAGCCCCAGCATTTT.

The V call is TRBV4-1, the J call TRBJ1-4; possibly TRBD1 for D (6 bases). V lost 3 bases to trimming and J lost 4 bases, with 12 bases between them. Germline V CDR1 and CDR2: MGHRA, YSYEKL. This CDR3 contains 15 residues. DNA for the CDR3: TGCGCCAGCAGCCACCCTGGACAGCTTAATGAAAAACTGTTTTTT. As protein: CASSHPGQLNEKLFF.

There are a few counts of this clone. The chain recombines TRBV11-2 with TRBJ1-1; possible D gene TRBD1, 6 bases. The germline CDR1 and CDR2 sequences are SGHAT and FQNNGV. Trimming took off 4 bases at V and 2 bases at J, with 20 bases between the two ends. CDR3 length: 17 amino acids. This CDR3 is CASSSPENRAGNTEAFF. The CDR3 DNA reads TGTGCCAGCAGCTCACCGGAAAACAGGGCGGGCAACACTGAAGCTTTCTTT.